A single sample is the source of the 5 T cell receptor beta chains below, sequenced in a study of T cell responses to AZD1222 COVID-19 vaccine. TCRdb's copy holds only in-frame clones and misses some; the assay was immunoSEQ multiplex PCR. The data show 120,000 or so clones, 90% seen once. The material sequenced was peripheral blood, taken on day 0 of MenACWY control vaccination. The origin of the receptors is an adult in good health.

V usage is TRBV5-4 and J usage is TRBJ2-1; the D gene is possibly TRBD1 (5 bases). V lost 2 bases, J lost 2 bases, and 8 bases lay in between. There are 14 residues in the CDR3. The germline CDR1 and CDR2 sequences are SGHNT and YYREEE (reference sequence). As DNA, the CDR3 is TGTGCCAGCAGCTTCGGACATACCTACAATGAGCAGTTCTTC. Residues: CASSFGHTYNEQFF.

This clone occurred a few times. The chain carries TRBV12-3 or TRBV12-4 and TRBJ2-7; tentatively, D is TRBD2 (6 bases). V shed 5 bases and J shed 6 bases, with 11 bases lying between them. This CDR3 has 12 residues. The chain's CDR3 is CASSPGLPEQYF. CDR3 nucleotides: TGTGCCAGCAGTCCAGGACTACCCGAGCAGTACTTC.

V gene TRBV24-1 combines with J gene TRBJ1-5, with D unclear. Germline CDR1 is KGHDR and CDR2 is SFDVKD. This CDR3 comprises 15 residues. Trimming took off 2 bases at V and 7 bases at J, with 14 bases between the two ends. The CDR3 coding sequence is TGTGCCACCAGTGATTCCGCCTTAGCCAGCCAGCCCCAGCATTTT. Encoded protein: CATSDSALASQPQHF.

As regards this clone: The identical CDR3 is also encoded by other nucleotide sequences in the sample. This chain links TRBV7-3 with TRBJ1-5; 7 bases line up with TRBD1. Looked up from germline, CDR1 is SGHTA and CDR2 is FQGTGA. Trimming took 2 bases from V and 7 from J; bases not matched to a gene: 2. The CDR3 runs to 13 residues. In DNA, the CDR3 is TGTGCCAGCAGCTTATCAGGGGGGCAGCCCCAGCATTTT. This codes for CASSLSGGQPQHF.

V usage is TRBV27 and J usage is TRBJ2-2, with D perhaps given as TRBD1 or TRBD2 (5 bases each). Deletions cut 0 bases from V and 12 bases from J, with 11 bases between. The CDR3 is 13 residues long. Germline values: CDR1 MNHEY, CDR2 SMNVEV (reference sequence). The CDR3 protein is CASSLSGTGKLFF. DNA for the CDR3: TGTGCCAGCAGTTTATCGGGGACGGGGAAGCTGTTTTTT.